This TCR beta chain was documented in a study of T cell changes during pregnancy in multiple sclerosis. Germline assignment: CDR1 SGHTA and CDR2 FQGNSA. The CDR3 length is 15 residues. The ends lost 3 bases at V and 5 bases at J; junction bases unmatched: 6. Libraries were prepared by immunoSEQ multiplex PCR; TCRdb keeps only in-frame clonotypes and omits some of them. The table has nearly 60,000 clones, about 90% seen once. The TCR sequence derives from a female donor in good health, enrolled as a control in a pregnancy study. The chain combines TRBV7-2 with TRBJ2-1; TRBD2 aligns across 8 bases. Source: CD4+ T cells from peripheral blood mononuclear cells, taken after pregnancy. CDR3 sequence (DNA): TGTGCCAGCAGCTTCGGGACTAGGTGGAACAATGAGCAGTTCTTC. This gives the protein CASSFGTRWNNEQFF.